This T cell receptor (beta chain) was captured by sequencing in a study of cytomegalovirus exposure and HLA in healthy donors. V was pared by 4 bases and J by 4 bases, with 13 bases of the junction left unmatched. CDR3 length: 16 amino acids. Per the germline V gene, CDR1 is MGHRA and CDR2 is YSYEKL. Sequencing used immunoSEQ multiplex PCR; TCRdb keeps in-frame clones, though not all of them. The sample gives about 310,000 clones, approximately 91% of which show up once; roughly 0.96% is in the top ten. In regard to this clone: Its antigen is unknown.

Study observations and caveats: Generally TCR sequences proved uncommon, though certain public TCRs appeared in numerous donors.

V is TRBV4-1 and J is TRBJ2-7, with 7 bases that match TRBD1. The clonotype was recovered from a young man in good health and CMV-seronegative. The sample was PBMCs. In DNA form, the CDR3 reads TGCGCCAGCAGCCCAAGGGAGAAGGGGGCTAGATACGAGCAGTACTTC. Translating gives CASSPREKGARYEQYF.